This T cell receptor beta chain is drawn from a study of cytomegalovirus exposure and HLA in healthy donors. Study conclusions and caveats: Earlier analysis yielded a pattern in which most TCR beta V segments were productive about 90% or about 30% of the time. TCR beta chains numbering 164 were designated cytomegalovirus-associated.

Remarks on this clone: Its specificity is unknown.

J lost 9 bases, V lost 0 bases, and 9 bases had no gene match. The germline V gene encodes CDR1 SGHRS and CDR2 YFSETQ. This CDR3 spans 16 amino acids. In the PCR, 60 Vbeta and 13 Jbeta primers were used. TCRdb keeps only in-frame clones here, not all; method: immunoSEQ multiplex PCR. The ten top clones account for around 1.6%, within a sample of some 130,000 clones. The sequence derives from a middle-aged woman in good health and CMV-seropositive. The specimen was PBMCs. The rearrangement links TRBV5-1 to TRBJ1-6; 7 nucleotides align to TRBD1. This chain's CDR3 is CASSLAARTGVSPLHF. The CDR3 nucleotides read TGCGCCAGCAGCTTGGCCGCCAGGACAGGTGTTTCACCCCTCCACTTT.